This T cell receptor beta chain came from a study of CD8+CD57+ T cells in acquired aplastic anemia. About the study: The sorted CD4+ and CD8+ cells yielded an average approximately 3.2 ug of DNA.

TCR beta VDJ and CDR3 were profiled, and genomic DNA was the template. TCRdb reprocessed the reads via MiXCR and lists one record per CDR3 protein. Here the sample spans a few hundred thousand distinct CDR3 sequences, roughly 53% being singletons. Notes on the study in general: Simpson's diversity of CD8+ cells was not significantly different in patients compared with controls.

Patients selected for sequencing had displayed CD8+CD57+ cell expansion by flow cytometry. Per germline, CDR1 SGHVS and CDR2 FQNEAQ. CDR3 length equals 17 residues. The V and J ends lost 2 bases and 0 bases respectively, with 17 bases between them. On this clonotype: Its antigen is unknown.

V and J are TRBV7-8 and TRBJ2-7, with unresolved D. Sequencing was performed on sorted CD4+, CD8+, or CD8+CD57+ T cells (not recorded which) from PBMCs. This receptor was obtained from a human donor with aplastic anemia. DNA of the CDR3: TGTGCCAGCAGCTTACGACCTTCCCACAAGCCCTCCTACGAGCAGTACTTC. Its translation is CASSLRPSHKPSYEQYF.